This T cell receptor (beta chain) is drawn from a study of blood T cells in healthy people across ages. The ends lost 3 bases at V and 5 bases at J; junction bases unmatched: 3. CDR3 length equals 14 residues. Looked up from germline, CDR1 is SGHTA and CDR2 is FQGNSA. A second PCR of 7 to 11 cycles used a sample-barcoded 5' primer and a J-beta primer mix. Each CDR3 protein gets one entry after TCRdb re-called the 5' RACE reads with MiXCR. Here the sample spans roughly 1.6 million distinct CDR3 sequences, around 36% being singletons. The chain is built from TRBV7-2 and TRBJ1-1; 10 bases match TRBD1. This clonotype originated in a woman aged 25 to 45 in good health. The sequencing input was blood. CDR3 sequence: CASSFVDRGTEAFF. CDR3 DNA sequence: TGTGCCAGCAGCTTCGTGGACAGGGGGACTGAAGCTTTCTTT. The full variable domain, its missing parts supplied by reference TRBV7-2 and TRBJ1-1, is GAGVSQSPSNKVTEKGKDVELRCDPISGHTALYWYRQSLGQGLEFLIYFQGNSAPDKSGLPSDRFSAERTGGSVSTLTIQRTQQEDSAVYLCASSFVDRGTEAFFGQGTRLTVV.